A selection of T cell receptor beta chains follows, all from one sample in a study of cytomegalovirus exposure and HLA in healthy donors. Data came from immunoSEQ multiplex PCR; TCRdb stores just in-frame clones and leaves some out. Here the sample table reports approximately 50,000 clones. Specimen: PBMCs. All receptors derive from a woman in her thirties or forties in good health and CMV-seronegative. The CDR3 runs from the conserved cysteine through the conserved F or W. D genes are given only for firm matches.

v_call,d_call,j_call,cdr3_aa,cdr3_nt
TRBV5-6,TRBD1,TRBJ1-1,CASSLYGQGGSFF,TGTGCCAGCAGCTTGTACGGACAGGGGGGGTCTTTCTTT
TRBV6-1,TRBD1,TRBJ1-2,CASSGSETGSGYTF,TGTGCCAGCAGTGGGTCCGAGACAGGGTCTGGCTACACCTTC
TRBV7-2,TRBD2,TRBJ2-7,CASSLGLAGGEQYF,TGTGCCAGCAGCTTAGGACTAGCGGGCGGCGAGCAGTACTTC
TRBV4-3,TRBD2,TRBJ2-3,CASSRMTSGSTDTQYF,TGCGCCAGCAGCCGGATGACTAGCGGAAGCACAGATACGCAGTATTTT
TRBV7-8,.,TRBJ1-1,CASSHRRGLNTEAFF,TGTGCCAGCAGCCATAGGAGAGGATTGAACACTGAAGCTTTCTTT
TRBV9,TRBD2,TRBJ2-5,CASSVAGSGGAETQYF,TGTGCCAGCAGCGTAGCGGGTAGCGGGGGGGCCGAGACCCAGTACTTC
TRBV10-3,.,TRBJ2-7,CAIRELPAYEQYF,TGTGCCATCAGGGAGCTCCCCGCCTACGAGCAGTACTTC
TRBV29-1,TRBD1,TRBJ1-6,CSVQDRGNSPLHF,TGCAGCGTGCAGGACAGGGGTAATTCACCCCTCCACTTT
TRBV6-1,.,TRBJ1-5,CASSGGVSNQPQHF,TGTGCCAGCAGTGGCGGGGTGAGCAATCAGCCCCAGCATTTT
TRBV4-2,TRBD2,TRBJ2-1,CASSPAGGHEQFF,TGTGCCAGCAGCCCAGCGGGGGGGCATGAGCAGTTCTTC
TRBV6-1,.,TRBJ2-6,CASSERKSGANVLTF,TGTGCCAGCAGTGAGCGAAAGTCTGGGGCCAACGTCCTGACTTTC
TRBV30,.,TRBJ1-1,CAWSVGAPEAFF,TGTGCCTGGAGTGTAGGGGCTCCTGAAGCTTTCTTT
TRBV7-9,.,TRBJ1-1,CASSLGAANTEAFF,TGTGCCAGCAGCTTGGGGGCAGCGAACACTGAAGCTTTCTTT
TRBV19,.,TRBJ2-1,CASSRAGVNLGAQFF,TGTGCCAGTAGTCGAGCGGGTGTCAATCTAGGGGCCCAGTTCTTC
TRBV10-3,TRBD1,TRBJ1-1,CAIRTSSGTENTEAFF,TGTGCCATCAGGACCTCCTCCGGGACAGAGAACACTGAAGCTTTCTTT
TRBV4-2,.,TRBJ1-5,CASSQDGGARDNQPQHF,TGTGCCAGCAGCCAAGATGGAGGGGCTAGGGACAATCAGCCCCAGCATTTT
TRBV20-1,.,TRBJ1-2,CSAWTAYGYTF,TGCAGTGCTTGGACAGCCTATGGCTACACCTTC
TRBV19,TRBD1,TRBJ1-2,CASTPGQGKANYGYTF,TGTGCCAGTACCCCGGGACAGGGTAAGGCTAACTATGGCTACACCTTC
TRBV6-6,.,TRBJ1-2,CASTDLNYGYTF,TGTGCCAGTACAGACCTAAACTATGGCTACACCTTC
TRBV5-4,.,TRBJ2-5,CASSPDSRAQYF,TGTGCCAGCTCACCGGACAGTAGGGCCCAGTACTTC
TRBV7-3,.,TRBJ2-5,CASSVGPAEETQYF,TGTGCCAGCAGCGTGGGCCCAGCGGAGGAGACCCAGTACTTC
TRBV30,.,TRBJ2-3,CAFLVREGTDTQYF,TGTGCCTTCCTGGTCAGAGAGGGCACAGATACGCAGTATTTT
TRBV18,TRBD1,TRBJ1-4,CASSLGTATNEKLFF,TGTGCCAGCTCACTTGGGACAGCAACTAATGAAAAACTGTTTTTT
TRBV7-2,.,TRBJ1-5,CASSLDGGGSNQPQHF,TGTGCCAGCAGCTTAGATGGGGGCGGGAGCAATCAGCCCCAGCATTTT
TRBV5-1,TRBD2,TRBJ2-1,CASSRRGGTSVTDNEQFF,TGCGCCAGCAGCCGCAGGGGGGGGACTAGCGTTACCGACAATGAGCAGTTCTTC
TRBV4-2,TRBD2,TRBJ2-3,CASSQAGTSGVLDTQYF,TGTGCCAGCAGCCAAGCGGGGACTAGCGGGGTGTTGGATACGCAGTATTTT
TRBV7-3,TRBD1,TRBJ2-7,CASSSTGGDEQYF,TGTGCCAGCAGCTCGACAGGGGGCGACGAGCAGTACTTC
TRBV6-4,.,TRBJ2-2,CASSEQGNTGELFF,TGTGCCAGCAGTGAACAGGGGAACACCGGGGAGCTGTTTTTT
TRBV6-6,.,TRBJ2-3,CASSYSIGGPGDTQYF,TGTGCCAGCAGTTACTCGATCGGGGGGCCGGGAGATACGCAGTATTTT
TRBV15,.,TRBJ2-7,CATSRDSSRAYEQYF,TGTGCCACCAGCAGAGATTCTAGCCGGGCCTACGAGCAGTACTTC
TRBV18,TRBD2,TRBJ2-1,CASSRGLAGYNEQFF,TGTGCCAGCTCTCGCGGACTAGCGGGGTACAATGAGCAGTTCTTC
TRBV7-9,.,TRBJ1-5,CASSRDSNNQPQHF,TGTGCCAGCAGCCGGGACTCTAACAATCAGCCCCAGCATTTT
TRBV28,TRBD1,TRBJ1-2,CASSLTSHRGRYTF,TGTGCCAGCAGTCTAACCTCACACAGGGGACGCTACACCTTC
TRBV5-4,TRBD1,TRBJ2-3,CASSLPGQGTDTQYF,TGTGCCAGCAGCTTGCCGGGACAGGGCACAGATACGCAGTATTTT
TRBV27,.,TRBJ2-7,CASSVRGRYEQYF,TGTGCCAGCAGTGTAAGAGGCAGATACGAGCAGTACTTC
TRBV9,.,TRBJ1-1,CASSVEGGADTEAFF,TGTGCCAGCAGCGTAGAAGGGGGGGCGGACACTGAAGCTTTCTTT
TRBV18,.,TRBJ1-1,CASSPIPNTEAFF,TGTGCCAGCTCACCTATCCCCAACACTGAAGCTTTCTTT
TRBV20-1,.,TRBJ2-7,CSARDSYEQYF,TGCAGTGCTAGAGATTCCTACGAGCAGTACTTC
TRBV5-8,TRBD1,TRBJ1-1,CASPGQAFTEAFF,TGTGCCAGCCCCGGACAGGCCTTCACTGAAGCTTTCTTT
TRBV10-3,TRBD1,TRBJ2-3,CAISGGRGRDRGQRGTDTQYF,TGTGCCATCAGTGGAGGTCGGGGCCGGGACAGGGGGCAACGAGGCACAGATACGCAGTATTTT
TRBV2,.,TRBJ2-7,CASELGQSSYEQYF,TGTGCCAGCGAGTTGGGACAAAGCTCCTACGAGCAGTACTTC
TRBV9,.,TRBJ2-1,CASSVGGGRDNEQFF,TGTGCCAGCAGCGTGGGCGGGGGCAGGGACAATGAGCAGTTCTTC
TRBV7-2,.,TRBJ2-2,CASRGAGELFF,TGTGCCAGCCGCGGGGCCGGGGAGCTGTTTTTT
TRBV7-9,.,TRBJ2-2,CASSLSRGITGELFF,TGTGCCAGCAGCTTATCCAGGGGTATCACCGGGGAGCTGTTTTTT
TRBV2,.,TRBJ1-5,CATTGNLPQHF,TGTGCCACCACGGGGAATTTGCCCCAGCATTTT
TRBV7-9,.,TRBJ1-3,CASSLIGGSGNTIYF,TGTGCCAGCAGCTTAATAGGAGGCTCTGGAAACACCATATATTTT
TRBV6-5,.,TRBJ1-2,CASSNGAGGYTF,TGTGCCAGCAGTAATGGGGCGGGGGGCTACACCTTC
TRBV5-1,.,TRBJ2-7,CASSAGTPYEQYF,TGCGCCAGCTCCGCGGGGACCCCCTACGAGCAGTACTTC
TRBV30,.,TRBJ2-1,CAWTPARTVFEQFF,TGTGCCTGGACCCCCGCCAGGACAGTTTTTGAGCAGTTCTTC
TRBV19,TRBD2,TRBJ2-1,CASNPGGGRPSSYNEQFF,TGTGCCAGTAATCCCGGGGGGGGACGTCCGAGCTCCTACAATGAGCAGTTCTTC
TRBV6-7,.,TRBJ2-2,CASSSPGSLGGITGELFF,TGTGCCAGCAGCTCTCCCGGGTCGTTGGGGGGAATCACCGGGGAGCTGTTTTTT
TRBV14,.,TRBJ2-1,CASSQGYSSDNEQFF,TGTGCCAGCAGCCAAGGGTATAGCTCCGACAATGAGCAGTTCTTC
TRBV7-2,.,TRBJ2-3,CASSLEVSRSDTQYF,TGTGCCAGCAGCTTAGAAGTCTCCAGGTCAGATACGCAGTATTTT